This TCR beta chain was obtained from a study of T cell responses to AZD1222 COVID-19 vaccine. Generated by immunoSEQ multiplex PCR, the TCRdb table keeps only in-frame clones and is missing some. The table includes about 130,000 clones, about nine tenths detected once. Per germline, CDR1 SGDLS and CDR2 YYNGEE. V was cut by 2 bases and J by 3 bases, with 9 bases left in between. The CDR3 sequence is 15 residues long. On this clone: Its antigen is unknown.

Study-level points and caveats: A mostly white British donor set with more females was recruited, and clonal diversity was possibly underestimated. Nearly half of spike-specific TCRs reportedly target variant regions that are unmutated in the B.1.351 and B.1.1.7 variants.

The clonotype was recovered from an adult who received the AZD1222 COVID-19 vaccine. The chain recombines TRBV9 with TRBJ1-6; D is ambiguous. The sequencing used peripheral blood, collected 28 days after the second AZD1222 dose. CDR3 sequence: CASSVRADYNSPLHF. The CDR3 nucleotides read TGTGCCAGCAGCGTCCGGGCCGACTATAATTCACCCCTCCACTTT. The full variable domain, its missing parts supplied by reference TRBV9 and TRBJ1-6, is DSGVTQTPKHLITATGQRVTLRCSPRSGDLSVYWYQQSLDQGLQFLIQYYNGEERAKGNILERFSAQQFPDLHSELNLSSLELGDSALYFCASSVRADYNSPLHFGNGTRLTVT.